This T cell receptor (beta chain) was recorded in a study of T cells in Graves' hyperthyroidism and ophthalmopathy. RNA transcripts were the template for amplifying TCR beta CDR3 regions. Initially, a first-round RT-PCR of the TCR CDR3 employed the HTBI primer set. TCRdb used MiXCR to reprocess the multiplex PCR reads, holding one entry per CDR3 protein. The data contain about 590,000 distinct CDR3 sequences, 15% to 19% of them singletons. Germline trimming cut 0 bases from V and 2 bases from J; bases unmatched to any gene: 2. Germline assignment: CDR1 ENHRY and CDR2 SYGVKD. This CDR3 region has 15 residues. Graves' hyperthyroidism without ophthalmopathy progression within 18 months was termed stable. Exclusions: uncontrolled infection, other autoimmune disease, pregnancy, lactation. In its sample, this clonotype was seen many times. Its antigen is as yet unknown. Study-wide findings and caveats: Most expanded thyroid clonotypes above 0.001 also appeared in blood.

The chain carries TRBV10-3 and TRBJ2-3; 7 bases are shared with TRBD1. Sequenced sample: blood. This clonotype was obtained from a woman in her twenties or thirties with Graves' hyperthyroidism. CDR3 residues: CAISESGTATDTQYF. CDR3 DNA sequence: TGTGCCATCAGTGAGTCGGGGACAGCCACAGATACGCAGTATTTT.